Described below is a single TCR beta chain sequence and its context. V lost 6 bases, J lost 2 bases, and 8 bases lay in between. CDR1 and CDR2 from the germline V gene are SQVTM and ANQGSEA. The CDR3 runs to 12 residues. This record belongs to a study of control samples from healthy donors and cancer patients. Sequencing was performed with immunoSEQ multiplex PCR; in TCRdb, only in-frame clones are kept and a portion is missing. This table has some 64,000 clones, over 75% appearing once. The receptor was derived from a woman between 50 and 59 years old with colorectal cancer. Input material: PBMCs. The chain uses TRBV29-1 and TRBJ2-1; D is tentatively TRBD1 or TRBD2 (5 bases each). The CDR3 DNA follows: TGCAGCGTGGGGGTCCCCTACAATGAGCAGTTCTTC. Translating gives CSVGVPYNEQFF.